A single sample is the source of the 2 T cell receptor beta chains below, sequenced in a study of response to subunit inactivated influenza vaccine. MiXCR, run by TCRdb on the RT-PCR reads, gives a single entry per CDR3 protein. This sample has 180,000 or so distinct CDR3 sequences, with 12% found just once. These data were likewise used in another study, on T cells expressing NK-cell markers. Turning to that study: 5'RACE template switching with UMIs generated TCR beta cDNA.

Source: CD8+ T cells sorted from PBMCs, taken about 12 days after vaccination. These receptors originate from a man over 45 who received an inactivated influenza vaccine.

The V and J genes are TRBV29-1 and TRBJ2-1; 16 bases are a match to TRBD2. This CDR3 has 17 residues. The V gene end was trimmed by 4 bases and the J gene end by 4 bases; junction bases not matched to a gene: 7. Germline V gene lookup returns CDR1 SQVTM and CDR2 ANQGSEA. In DNA form, the CDR3 reads TGCAGCGTTGTGGGGACTAGCGGGAGGGTAAGATACAATGAGCAGTTCTTC. Its protein is CSVVGTSGRVRYNEQFF.

This chain's CDR3 is CASSLGQGWEQYF. CDR3 DNA: TGTGCCAGCAGTTTAGGACAGGGCTGGGAGCAGTACTTC. The chain carries TRBV12-3 or TRBV12-4 and TRBJ2-7; 7 positions match TRBD1. V shed 1 base, J shed 7 bases, and the junction held 4 bases outside the gene matches. The CDR3 runs to 13 residues.